These T cell receptor beta chains were read from a single sample in a study of blood T cell repertoires in COVID-19. TCRdb keeps only in-frame clones here, not all; method: immunoSEQ multiplex PCR. The sample yields more than 150,000 clones, around 90% seen once. Sample: PBMCs or T cells enriched from blood (not recorded which). The receptors shown here come from a woman aged 30 to 39 who had recovered from COVID-19. Each CDR3 is given with its conserved first and last residue. A D gene is named only where the DNA matches it firmly. Clone size is stated in some rows and not others, as once, few, many or a class when expanded.

TRBV3-1/TRBV3-2,few,TRBD2,TRBJ2-3,CASSPTSGSTDTQYF,TGTGCCAGCAGCCCGACTAGCGGGAGCACAGATACGCAGTATTTT
TRBV24-1,-,TRBD1,TRBJ1-2,CATSDGRGGDRTSNYGYTF,TGTGCCACCAGTGATGGTCGTGGTGGGGACAGGACTTCTAACTATGGCTACACCTTC
TRBV4-1,-,-,TRBJ1-6,CASSQAPNSYNSPLHF,TGCGCCAGCAGCCAAGCCCCTAACTCCTATAATTCACCCCTCCACTTT
TRBV10-2,-,-,TRBJ1-5,CASSSLQAPYSNQPQHF,TGCGCCAGCAGTTCTCTACAGGCTCCCTATAGCAATCAGCCCCAGCATTTT
TRBV21-1,-,-,TRBJ1-5,CASSKDLGRGNQPQHF,TGTGCCAGCAGCAAAGATCTGGGGCGAGGCAATCAGCCCCAGCATTTT
TRBV12-3/TRBV12-4,-,TRBD2,TRBJ2-1,CASSLEREGFF,TGTGCCAGCAGTTTGGAGCGGGAGGGCTTCTTC
TRBV20-1,-,-,TRBJ2-7,CSASFPPSYEQYF,TGCAGTGCTAGTTTCCCCCCATCCTACGAGCAGTACTTC
TRBV3-1/TRBV3-2,-,TRBD2,TRBJ2-7,CASSLRGERNEQYF,TGTGCCAGCAGCCTCCGGGGGGAGAGGAACGAGCAGTACTTC
TRBV6-5,-,-,TRBJ1-1,CASGHTEAFF,TGTGCCAGCGGGCACACTGAAGCTTTCTTT
TRBV5-8,-,-,TRBJ2-2,CASSYPLGGLDTGELFF,TGTGCCAGCAGTTACCCACTTGGGGGGTTGGACACCGGGGAGCTGTTTTTT
TRBV4-3,-,TRBD2,TRBJ2-2,CASSQILAGRRNTGELFF,TGCGCCAGCAGCCAAATACTAGCGGGGCGACGAAACACCGGGGAGCTGTTTTTT
TRBV9,-,TRBD1,TRBJ1-2,CASSLGTADLYGYTF,TGTGCCAGCAGCCTGGGGACAGCCGACCTCTATGGCTACACCTTC
TRBV10-3,few,TRBD2,TRBJ2-1,CAIKGTSGSSYNEQFF,TGTGCCATCAAGGGGACTAGCGGGTCCTCCTACAATGAGCAGTTCTTC
TRBV28,-,-,TRBJ1-3,CASSSVNTIYF,TGTGCCAGCAGTTCTGTGAACACCATATATTTT
TRBV2,-,-,TRBJ1-4,CASSERGKLFF,TGTGCCAGCAGTGAAAGGGGAAAACTGTTTTTT
TRBV2,-,TRBD1,TRBJ1-1,CASSEGPRGMNTEAFF,TGTGCCAGCAGTGAGGGGCCCAGGGGGATGAACACTGAAGCTTTCTTT
TRBV3-1/TRBV3-2,-,-,TRBJ1-6,CASSQEGGPPSYNSPLHF,TGTGCCAGCAGCCAAGAAGGGGGACCCCCCTCCTATAATTCACCCCTCCACTTT
TRBV5-1,-,-,TRBJ1-3,CASSSGLSTSGNTIYF,TGCGCCAGCAGCTCGGGACTGTCAACTTCTGGAAACACCATATATTTT
TRBV6-1,-,-,TRBJ2-4,CASSDLPNIQYF,TGTGCCAGCAGTGACCTCCCAAACATTCAGTACTTC
TRBV6-5,-,-,TRBJ1-5,CASSYSGERQPQHF,TGTGCCAGCAGTTACTCAGGGGAAAGGCAGCCCCAGCATTTT
TRBV11-2,-,-,TRBJ1-2,CASSLEGLPVYGYTF,TGTGCCAGCAGCCTAGAGGGACTGCCCGTCTATGGCTACACCTTC
TRBV5-1,once,-,TRBJ1-2,CASSLAYRDPRDWDYGYTF,TGCGCCAGCAGCTTGGCGTACAGGGACCCCCGTGACTGGGACTATGGCTACACCTTC
TRBV7-3,few,-,TRBJ2-6,CASSLIGPEHFSSSGANVLTF,TGTGCCAGCAGCTTAATAGGCCCGGAACATTTTTCTAGCTCTGGGGCCAACGTCCTGACTTTC
TRBV9,-,-,TRBJ2-3,CASTKAGTDTQYF,TGTGCCAGCACCAAAGCGGGCACAGATACGCAGTATTTT
TRBV7-2,once,-,TRBJ1-4,CASSLDGDNEKLFF,TGTGCCAGCAGCTTAGACGGAGATAATGAAAAACTGTTTTTT
TRBV14,-,-,TRBJ2-2,CATSSLRNTGELFF,TGTGCCACCTCGAGTTTGCGTAACACCGGGGAGCTGTTTTTT
TRBV7-2,-,TRBD1,TRBJ2-7,CASSPTGGSFVEQYF,TGTGCCAGCAGCCCAACAGGGGGCTCTTTCGTCGAGCAGTACTTC
TRBV3-1/TRBV3-2,-,-,TRBJ1-1,CASSQGGRGYTEAFF,TGTGCCAGCAGCCAAGGGGGCCGAGGTTACACTGAAGCTTTCTTT
TRBV19,-,-,TRBJ1-2,CATGGFNYGYTF,TGTGCCACCGGGGGGTTTAACTATGGCTACACCTTC
TRBV15,-,TRBD1,TRBJ2-7,CATSRFTGTGVYEQYF,TGTGCCACCAGCAGGTTCACAGGGACAGGGGTCTACGAGCAGTACTTC
TRBV13,once,-,TRBJ1-1,CASSLGSQVYTEAFF,TGTGCCAGCAGCTTGGGATCACAGGTTTACACTGAAGCTTTCTTT
TRBV18,-,-,TRBJ1-5,CASSPRGNANQPQHF,TGTGCCAGCTCACCGAGGGGGAACGCCAATCAGCCCCAGCATTTT
TRBV27,-,-,TRBJ2-3,CATYTDTQYF,TGTGCCACCTACACAGATACGCAGTATTTT
TRBV5-1,-,TRBD1,TRBJ2-7,CASSLEGRGLLDEQYF,TGCGCCAGCAGCTTGGAAGGCAGGGGGCTTCTCGACGAGCAGTACTTC
TRBV24-1,-,TRBD2,TRBJ2-1,CATSDVTSAASSYNEQFF,TGTGCCACCAGTGATGTGACTAGCGCGGCGAGCTCCTACAATGAGCAGTTCTTC
TRBV6-1,-,TRBD1,TRBJ1-1,CASSETPTGETEAFF,TGTGCCAGCAGTGAAACCCCGACAGGGGAGACTGAAGCTTTCTTT
TRBV5-6,-,-,TRBJ2-3,CASSLRKLARRDTQYF,TGTGCCAGCAGCTTGAGGAAACTAGCTCGGCGAGATACGCAGTATTTT